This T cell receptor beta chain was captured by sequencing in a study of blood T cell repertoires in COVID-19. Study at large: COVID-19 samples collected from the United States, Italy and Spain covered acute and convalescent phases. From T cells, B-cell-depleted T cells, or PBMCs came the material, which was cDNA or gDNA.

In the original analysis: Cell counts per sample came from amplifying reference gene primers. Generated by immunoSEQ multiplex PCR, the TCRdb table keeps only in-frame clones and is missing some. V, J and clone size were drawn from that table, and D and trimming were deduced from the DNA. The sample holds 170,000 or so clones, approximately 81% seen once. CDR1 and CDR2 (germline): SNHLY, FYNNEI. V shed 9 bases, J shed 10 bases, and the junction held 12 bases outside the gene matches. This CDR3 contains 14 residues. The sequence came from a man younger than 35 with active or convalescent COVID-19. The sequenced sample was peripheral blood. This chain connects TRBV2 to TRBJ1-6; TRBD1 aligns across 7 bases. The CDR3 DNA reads TGTGCCAGAAGACAGGGCGTAGGGGAGTCACCCCTCCACTTT. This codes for CARRQGVGESPLHF.